The rows below give T cell receptor beta chains drawn from one sample of a study of blood T cell repertoires in COVID-19. TCRdb's table, derived via immunoSEQ multiplex PCR, lists solely in-frame clones and lacks some. The profile shows more than 65,000 clones, approximately 80% of them singletons. The sequenced sample was peripheral blood. The receptors derive from a woman older than 75 with acute or convalescent COVID-19. Each CDR3 is given with its conserved first and last residue. The order of the fields is D gene, clone size, V gene, J gene, CDR3 DNA, CDR3 protein. D genes are given only for firm matches. Where a row states a size, it is once, few, many or the class of an expanded clone; other rows omit it.

D gene: -
clone size: -
V gene: TRBV7-8
J gene: TRBJ2-1
CDR3 DNA: TGTGCCAGCAGCTTAAATTCCGGCCTTGTTTCGGGCCCGGGGGAGTTCTTC
CDR3 protein: CASSLNSGLVSGPGEFF

D gene: TRBD1
clone size: -
V gene: TRBV29-1
J gene: TRBJ1-2
CDR3 DNA: TGCAGCGTGCGACAGGGATCCATGAACTATGGCTACACCTTC
CDR3 protein: CSVRQGSMNYGYTF

D gene: -
clone size: few
V gene: TRBV7-2
J gene: TRBJ2-4
CDR3 DNA: TGTGCCAGCAGCTTAGATCTAGCCAAAAACATTCAGTACTTC
CDR3 protein: CASSLDLAKNIQYF

D gene: TRBD1
clone size: few
V gene: TRBV11-2
J gene: TRBJ2-7
CDR3 DNA: TGTGCCAGCCATTCGGGGACAGATTTTTCCGAGCAGTACTTC
CDR3 protein: CASHSGTDFSEQYF

D gene: -
clone size: -
V gene: TRBV12-3/TRBV12-4
J gene: TRBJ2-7
CDR3 DNA: TGTGCCAGCAGTTTAATGGCAGGTAGGGAGCAGTACTTC
CDR3 protein: CASSLMAGREQYF

D gene: TRBD1
clone size: -
V gene: TRBV6-1
J gene: TRBJ1-2
CDR3 DNA: TGTGCCAGCAGTGGAGCCGGGACAGGACGCTATGGCTACACCTTC
CDR3 protein: CASSGAGTGRYGYTF

D gene: -
clone size: -
V gene: TRBV2
J gene: TRBJ1-1
CDR3 DNA: TGTGCCAGCACGGGGGAGAACACTGAAGCTTTCTTT
CDR3 protein: CASTGENTEAFF

D gene: TRBD2
clone size: -
V gene: TRBV19
J gene: TRBJ2-3
CDR3 DNA: TGTGCCAGTAGCACACTAGCGGGGGGGGGACTAGGCACAGATACGCAGTATTTT
CDR3 protein: CASSTLAGGGLGTDTQYF

D gene: TRBD2
clone size: once
V gene: TRBV5-3
J gene: TRBJ2-7
CDR3 DNA: TGTGCCAGAAGCACTAGCGGGGGGGACCCCTTAGAGTACGAGCAGTACTTC
CDR3 protein: CARSTSGGDPLEYEQYF

D gene: -
clone size: -
V gene: TRBV16
J gene: TRBJ1-5
CDR3 DNA: TGTGCCAGCAGCCAACACGACCCACCGCGGTCCCAGCATTTT
CDR3 protein: CASSQHDPPRSQHF

D gene: -
clone size: once
V gene: TRBV5-1
J gene: TRBJ1-6
CDR3 DNA: TGCGCCAGCAGCTCTGGCAGGTTTGATTCACCCCTCCACTTT
CDR3 protein: CASSSGRFDSPLHF

D gene: TRBD1
clone size: -
V gene: TRBV18
J gene: TRBJ1-5
CDR3 DNA: TGTGCCAGCTCACCATTACGAGGGGGCGGGAATCAGCCCCAGCATTTT
CDR3 protein: CASSPLRGGGNQPQHF

D gene: -
clone size: -
V gene: TRBV6-4
J gene: TRBJ1-3
CDR3 DNA: TGTGCCAGCAGTGACTTTGCGGGAGGAAACACCATATATTTT
CDR3 protein: CASSDFAGGNTIYF

D gene: TRBD1
clone size: -
V gene: TRBV11-3
J gene: TRBJ2-7
CDR3 DNA: TGTGCCAGCAGCTTGTTTACGGGACAGACCTACGAGCAGTACTTC
CDR3 protein: CASSLFTGQTYEQYF

D gene: -
clone size: -
V gene: TRBV6-5
J gene: TRBJ1-2
CDR3 DNA: TGTGCCAGCATCGAGCCCGCCGGGGGCTACACCTTC
CDR3 protein: CASIEPAGGYTF

D gene: -
clone size: once
V gene: TRBV6-5
J gene: TRBJ2-1
CDR3 DNA: TGTGCCAGCAGGAGTCTAGGGGCCTACAATGAGCAGTTCTTC
CDR3 protein: CASRSLGAYNEQFF

D gene: -
clone size: -
V gene: TRBV10-3
J gene: TRBJ2-3
CDR3 DNA: TGTGCCATCTCCACTTACCAAAATAAAAATACGCAGTATTTT
CDR3 protein: CAISTYQNKNTQYF

D gene: -
clone size: -
V gene: TRBV30
J gene: TRBJ2-6
CDR3 DNA: TGTGCCTGGGGCATTGGGGCCAACGTCCTGACTTTC
CDR3 protein: CAWGIGANVLTF

D gene: TRBD1
clone size: -
V gene: TRBV2
J gene: TRBJ2-4
CDR3 DNA: TGTGCCAGCAGTCTCCTCAGGGGGCTGACCAAAAACATTCAGTACTTC
CDR3 protein: CASSLLRGLTKNIQYF

D gene: TRBD1
clone size: -
V gene: TRBV7-3
J gene: TRBJ1-2
CDR3 DNA: TGTGCCAGCAGCTTAATGAACAGGGGGGATGGCTACACCTTC
CDR3 protein: CASSLMNRGDGYTF

D gene: TRBD1
clone size: -
V gene: TRBV6-5
J gene: TRBJ1-2
CDR3 DNA: TGTGCCAGCACCCAAGGGGGCCATTATGGCTACACCTTC
CDR3 protein: CASTQGGHYGYTF

D gene: TRBD1
clone size: -
V gene: TRBV7-9
J gene: TRBJ1-2
CDR3 DNA: TGTGCCAGCAGCCCATTAGGACAGGGGCGAGCTGGCTACACCTTC
CDR3 protein: CASSPLGQGRAGYTF

D gene: TRBD1
clone size: -
V gene: TRBV2
J gene: TRBJ1-1
CDR3 DNA: TGTGCCAGCAGTGAGGGGATACGAGCGGACAGGTCAACTTTCTTT
CDR3 protein: CASSEGIRADRSTFF

D gene: -
clone size: -
V gene: TRBV7-8
J gene: TRBJ1-1
CDR3 DNA: TGTGCCAGCAGCTTAGGCGCGGAAACTGAAGCTTTCTTT
CDR3 protein: CASSLGAETEAFF

D gene: -
clone size: -
V gene: TRBV12-3/TRBV12-4
J gene: TRBJ1-2
CDR3 DNA: TGTGCCAGCAGTTACAGGTCAGCAAGCTACACCTTC
CDR3 protein: CASSYRSASYTF

D gene: TRBD1
clone size: -
V gene: TRBV12-5
J gene: TRBJ2-3
CDR3 DNA: TGTGCTAGTGGTTCGGGACAGAGCACAGATACGCAGTATTTT
CDR3 protein: CASGSGQSTDTQYF

D gene: TRBD1
clone size: -
V gene: TRBV6-1
J gene: TRBJ2-7
CDR3 DNA: TGTGCCAGCAGTGAACCGGGACAGGGGGCTGACGAGCAGTACTTC
CDR3 protein: CASSEPGQGADEQYF

D gene: -
clone size: -
V gene: TRBV19
J gene: TRBJ1-5
CDR3 DNA: TGTGCCAGTAGTAGGCGGGGCGGCAATCAGCCCCAGCATTTT
CDR3 protein: CASSRRGGNQPQHF

D gene: -
clone size: -
V gene: TRBV3-1/TRBV3-2
J gene: TRBJ1-2
CDR3 DNA: TGTGCCAGCAGACAGACCGCATTTGGGAACTATGGCTACACCTTC
CDR3 protein: CASRQTAFGNYGYTF

D gene: -
clone size: few
V gene: TRBV10-1
J gene: TRBJ2-7
CDR3 DNA: TGCGCCAGCACGGGACTTTGGGTTTCCTACGAGCAGTACTTC
CDR3 protein: CASTGLWVSYEQYF